Below, one T cell receptor (beta chain) is given with its context. Its antigen is still unknown. Germline loops: CDR1 SGDLS, CDR2 YYNGEE. V was clipped by 2 bases and J by 5 bases, with 16 bases between them. The length of the CDR3 is 16 residues. This specimen belongs to a study of cytomegalovirus exposure and HLA in healthy donors. Vbeta (60) and Jbeta (13) primers were used in the PCR. TCRdb's table, derived via immunoSEQ multiplex PCR, lists solely in-frame clones and lacks some. The table records approximately 150,000 clones, roughly 80% of them present only once. Overall study findings and caveats: Among the most significant clusters, several appeared linked to common viral pathogens in a later analysis. CMV serostatus alone was available as immune exposure information. A later analysis found TCR association rates differed by HLA locus, highest for DRB1 and lowest for HLA-C. For most subjects, TCR beta sequences were reported to predict HLA-A and HLA-B alleles with accuracy.

The TCR sequence derives from a male donor in good health and CMV-seronegative. The specimen sequenced was PBMCs. This chain connects TRBV9 to TRBJ1-4; D remains unclear. The CDR3 spells CASSVSTGPTNEKLFF. CDR3 in DNA: TGTGCCAGCAGCGTTTCAACGGGTCCCACAAATGAAAAACTGTTTTTT.